A single sample is the source of the 4 T cell receptor beta chains below, sequenced in a study of metastatic and nonmetastatic thyroid tumors. Thyroid surgery was performed in patients who had received no treatment beforehand. Via MiXCR, TCRdb re-called the PCR reads. Among about 15,000 clones listed, 20% to 30% were seen once. The sample consisted of tumor tissue. These receptors all come from a female donor with papillary thyroid cancer or a benign thyroid nodule (not recorded which). Some clones in this sample may be carry-over from other donors' samples.

The gene calls are TRBV4-1 and TRBJ2-3; TRBD1 matches 12 bases. The germline CDR1 and CDR2 sequences are MGHRA and YSYEKL. V shed 1 base, J shed 5 bases, and the junction held 7 bases outside the gene matches. The CDR3 sequence is 17 residues long. CDR3: CASSQVERDRGRDTQYF. CDR3 DNA sequence: TGCGCCAGCAGCCAAGTCGAACGGGACAGGGGGCGAGATACGCAGTATTTT.

The chain employs TRBV6-1 and TRBJ2-7; D possibly matches TRBD1 or TRBD2 (5 bases each). The CDR3 runs 15 residues. Germline lookup yields CDR1 MNHNS and CDR2 SASEGT. V was pared by 10 bases and J by 10 bases, with 29 bases between. The CDR3 loop reads CAISPPVVSRGDQYF. The CDR3 DNA reads as TGTGCCATCAGCCCCCCAGTGGTGTCCCGGGGCGATCAGTACTTC.

This clone came up a few times. The rearrangement links TRBV28 to TRBJ2-7; unclear D gene. The germline V gene has CDR1 MDHEN and CDR2 SYDVKM. The CDR3 extends over 11 amino acids. The ends were cut back, 4 bases at V and 2 bases at J, with 3 bases in the middle. This CDR3 reads CASSWTYEQYF. CDR3 nucleotide sequence: TGTGCCAGCAGTTGGACCTACGAGCAGTACTTC.

In this sample, this clone turned up a few times. V gene TRBV27 combines with J gene TRBJ2-7; D ambiguous. CDR1 is MNHEY, CDR2 SMNVEV, per germline (reference sequence). Deletions cut 9 bases from V and 0 bases from J, with 9 bases between. The length of the CDR3 is 12 residues. This CDR3 is CASFANSYEQYF. The CDR3 nucleotides are TGTGCCAGTTTCGCCAACTCCTACGAGCAGTACTTC.